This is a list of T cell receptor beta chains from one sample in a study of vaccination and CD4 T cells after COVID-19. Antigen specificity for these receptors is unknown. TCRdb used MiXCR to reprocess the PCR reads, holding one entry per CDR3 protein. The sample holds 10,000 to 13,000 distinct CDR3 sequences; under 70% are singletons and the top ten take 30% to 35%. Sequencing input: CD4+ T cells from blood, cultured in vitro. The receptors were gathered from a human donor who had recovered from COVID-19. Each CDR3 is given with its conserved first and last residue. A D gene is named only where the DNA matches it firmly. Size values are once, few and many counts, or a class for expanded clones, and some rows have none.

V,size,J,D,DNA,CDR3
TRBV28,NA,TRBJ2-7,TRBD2,TGTGCCAGCAGGCCCCCGGGACTAGCAACTTCCTACGAGCAGTACTTC,CASRPPGLATSYEQYF
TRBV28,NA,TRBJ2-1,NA,TGTGCCAGCACCCAGTTTCTCGGTGAGCAGTTCTTC,CASTQFLGEQFF
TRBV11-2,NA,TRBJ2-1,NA,TGTGCCAGCAGCTTAGATAACGAGCAGTTCTTC,CASSLDNEQFF
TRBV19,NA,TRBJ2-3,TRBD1,TGTGCCAGTAGCCTACAGGGGAGCACAGATACGCAGTATTTT,CASSLQGSTDTQYF
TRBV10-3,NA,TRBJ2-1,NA,TGTGCCAGCGAGACAGATAGCAATGAGCAGTTCTTC,CASETDSNEQFF
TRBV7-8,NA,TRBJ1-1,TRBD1,TGTGCCAGCAGCTTATCCACAGGGGGGGGCTCTGAAGCTTTCTTT,CASSLSTGGGSEAFF
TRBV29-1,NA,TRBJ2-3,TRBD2,TGCAGCGTTGCTCTCAGACGTCGGGGGGCAGATACGCAGTATTTT,CSVALRRRGADTQYF
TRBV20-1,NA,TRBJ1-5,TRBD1,TGCAGTGCTAGAGCCTGGCAGGGGGCGATCGGACAGCCCCAGCATTTT,CSARAWQGAIGQPQHF
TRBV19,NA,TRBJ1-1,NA,TGTGCCAGTAGAACTGACCGGGACACTGAAGCTTTCTTT,CASRTDRDTEAFF
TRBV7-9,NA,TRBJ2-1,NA,TGTGCCAGCAGCTTAGCCAAGGGCACCTACAATGAGCAGTTCTTC,CASSLAKGTYNEQFF
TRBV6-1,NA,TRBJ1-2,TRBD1,TGTGCCAGCAGTCCCACAGGGGAGATAGGCTACACCTTC,CASSPTGEIGYTF
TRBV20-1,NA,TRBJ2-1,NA,TGCAGTGCTCTCATCCCAGGGGTGAGGAATGAGCAGTTCTTC,CSALIPGVRNEQFF
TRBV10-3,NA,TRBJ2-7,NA,TGTGCCATCCCTCCCCACGAGCAGTACTTC,CAIPPHEQYF
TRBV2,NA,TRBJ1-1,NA,TGTGCCAGCAGTGCTCATACAGGGACGAACACTGAAGCTTTCTTT,CASSAHTGTNTEAFF
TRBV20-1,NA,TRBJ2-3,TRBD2,TGCAGTCTTAGGCTAGCGGGGGGTTCAGATACGCAGTATTTT,CSLRLAGGSDTQYF
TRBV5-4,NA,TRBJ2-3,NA,TGTGCCAGCAGCTTGGAGGCAGATACGCAGTATTTT,CASSLEADTQYF
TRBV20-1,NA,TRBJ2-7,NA,TGCAGTGCTAGTGGAGGGGATCACGAGCAGTACTTC,CSASGGDHEQYF
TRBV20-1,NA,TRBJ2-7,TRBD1,TGCAGTGCTTCGGGACAGGGGAGATCCTACGAGCAGTACTTC,CSASGQGRSYEQYF
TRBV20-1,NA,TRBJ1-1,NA,TGCAGTGCTCGACTTCTCTGGGGGAACACTGAAGCTTTCTTT,CSARLLWGNTEAFF
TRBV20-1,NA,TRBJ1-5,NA,TGCAGTGTCCGGTCCCTCCCGAATCAGCCCCAGCATTTT,CSVRSLPNQPQHF
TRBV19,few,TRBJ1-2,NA,TGTGCCAGTAGTATTGATCACGGAGTCTCTGGCTCCGGCTACACCTTC,CASSIDHGVSGSGYTF
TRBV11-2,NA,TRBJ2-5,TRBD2,TGTGCCAGCAGCCCACGGGGCGGGACTAGCGGTTTACAAGAGACCCAGTACTTC,CASSPRGGTSGLQETQYF
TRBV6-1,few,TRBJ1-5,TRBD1,TGTGCCAGCAGTGGAGGGACAGGGGAAAATCAGCCCCAGCATTTT,CASSGGTGENQPQHF
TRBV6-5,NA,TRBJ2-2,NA,TGTGCCAGCAGTTACCGGGGGCCCGGCGGGGAGCTGTTTTTT,CASSYRGPGGELFF
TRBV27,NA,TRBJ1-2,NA,TGTGCCAGCAGTACCGACAGGAGGTTTAGCTACACCTTC,CASSTDRRFSYTF
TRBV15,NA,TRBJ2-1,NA,TGTGCCACCAGCAGCCGCACCGGGGACTCCGTTCGAGGGGGGTTCTTC,CATSSRTGDSVRGGFF
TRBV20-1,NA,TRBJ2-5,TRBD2,TGCAGTGCTAGAGCTCGCGGGGGGGCTCGGGAGACCCAGTACTTC,CSARARGGARETQYF
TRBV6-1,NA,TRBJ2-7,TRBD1,TGTGCCAGCAAACAACAGGGGACGATGGGGTACGAGCAGTACTTC,CASKQQGTMGYEQYF
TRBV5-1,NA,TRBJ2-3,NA,TGCGCCAGCAGCTTGGCCGGTGCAGATACGCAGTATTTT,CASSLAGADTQYF
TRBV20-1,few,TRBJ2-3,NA,TGCAGTGCTATACAGACGACAGATACGCAGTATTTT,CSAIQTTDTQYF
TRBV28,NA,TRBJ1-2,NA,TGTGCCAGCAGTCTAACAGCGGGGGGCTACACCTTC,CASSLTAGGYTF
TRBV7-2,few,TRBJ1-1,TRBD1,TGTGCCAGCAGCCCTCGGACAGGAGGATTCACTGAAGCTTTCTTT,CASSPRTGGFTEAFF
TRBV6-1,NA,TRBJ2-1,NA,TGTGCCAGCAGTGAAGCGCGGGCGGGGACAGCCATCCAGCAGTTCTTC,CASSEARAGTAIQQFF
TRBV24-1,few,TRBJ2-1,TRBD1,TGTGCCACCAGTGATCCCCGTGTCGGGGACAGGGGCTACAATGAGCAGTTCTTC,CATSDPRVGDRGYNEQFF
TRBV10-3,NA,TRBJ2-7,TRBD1,TGTGCCATCAGAGATACAGGGGGCGACTACGAGCAGTACTTC,CAIRDTGGDYEQYF
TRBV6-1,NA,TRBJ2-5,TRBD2,TGTGCCAGCCGGCCTCTTACTAGCGGGATTAAGACCCAGTACTTC,CASRPLTSGIKTQYF
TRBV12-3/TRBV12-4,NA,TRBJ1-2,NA,TGTGCCAGCAGTTTTGGCAGTAACTATGGCTACACCTTC,CASSFGSNYGYTF
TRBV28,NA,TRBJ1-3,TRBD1,TGTGCCAGCAGAAAAGGAGGGGGACAGGGGTTGGCTGGAAACACCATATATTTT,CASRKGGGQGLAGNTIYF
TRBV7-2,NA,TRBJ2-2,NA,TGTGCCAGCAGCTTATATGTAGCGAACACCGGGGAGCTGTTTTTT,CASSLYVANTGELFF
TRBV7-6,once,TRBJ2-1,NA,TGTGCCAGCAGCTTAGGAGCCCCACGCCAATGGGGGGACAATGAGCAGTTCTTC,CASSLGAPRQWGDNEQFF
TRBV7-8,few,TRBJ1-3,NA,TGTGCCAGCAGCTTGGACTCTGGAAACACCATATATTTT,CASSLDSGNTIYF
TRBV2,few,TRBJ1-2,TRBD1,TGTGCCAGCAGACAGGGGGCAGAAGATGGCTACACCTTC,CASRQGAEDGYTF
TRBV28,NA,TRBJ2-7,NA,TGTGCCAGCAGTTTCCAAGCGGGCCACGCCTACGAGCAGTACTTC,CASSFQAGHAYEQYF
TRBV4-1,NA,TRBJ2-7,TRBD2,TGCGCCAGCAGCCAAGGACTAGCGGATGCCTACGAGCAGTACTTC,CASSQGLADAYEQYF
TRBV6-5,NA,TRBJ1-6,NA,TGTGCCAGCAGTTACTCATCGGTTAACGTTTCACCCCTCCACTTT,CASSYSSVNVSPLHF
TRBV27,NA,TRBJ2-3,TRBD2,TGTGCCAGCAGTTTCGGGGCCCTAGCGGGAAGGAGGGATACGCAGTATTTT,CASSFGALAGRRDTQYF
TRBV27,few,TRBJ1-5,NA,TGTGCCAGCAGTTTAAATAATCAGCCCCAGCATTTT,CASSLNNQPQHF
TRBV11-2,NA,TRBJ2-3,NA,TGTGCCAGCAGCTTCTCTCCTAGCACAGATACGCAGTATTTT,CASSFSPSTDTQYF
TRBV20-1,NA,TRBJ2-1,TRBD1,TGCAGTGCTAGGCCGGGACAGGCCCTCAATGAGCAGTTCTTC,CSARPGQALNEQFF
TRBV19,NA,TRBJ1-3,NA,TGTGCCAGTCTGGCTGGAAACACCATATATTTT,CASLAGNTIYF
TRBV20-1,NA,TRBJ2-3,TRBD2,TGCAGTGCTTCTCCGGTGGCGGGAGGGCCAAATACGCAGTATTTT,CSASPVAGGPNTQYF
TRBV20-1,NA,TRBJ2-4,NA,TGCAGTGCTAGGGGAGAGCTTATGAACATTCAGTACTTC,CSARGELMNIQYF
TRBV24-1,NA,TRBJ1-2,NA,TGTGCCACCAGTGATGGGATGGGGCGGGGCTATGGCTACACCTTC,CATSDGMGRGYGYTF
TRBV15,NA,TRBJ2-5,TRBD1,TGTGCCACCAGCACCCGTAGGACAGGGCAAGAGACCCAGTACTTC,CATSTRRTGQETQYF
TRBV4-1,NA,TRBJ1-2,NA,TGCGCCAGCAGCCACCCGGGACTCGGGAGGTATGGCTACACCTTC,CASSHPGLGRYGYTF
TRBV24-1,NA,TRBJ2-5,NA,TGTGCCACCAGTGACCCCGTGGGGGTGGGAGAGACCCAGTACTTC,CATSDPVGVGETQYF
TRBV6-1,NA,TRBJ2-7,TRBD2,TGTGCCAGCATGGGGACTAGCGGGCGCTTCTACGAGCAGTACTTC,CASMGTSGRFYEQYF
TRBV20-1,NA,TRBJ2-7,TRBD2,TGCAGTGCTAGGGCCCTCTCCGCGGGGGTTTACGAGCAGTACTTC,CSARALSAGVYEQYF
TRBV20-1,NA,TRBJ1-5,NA,TGCAGTGCCGGTAGGCAGGATCAGCCCCAGCATTTT,CSAGRQDQPQHF